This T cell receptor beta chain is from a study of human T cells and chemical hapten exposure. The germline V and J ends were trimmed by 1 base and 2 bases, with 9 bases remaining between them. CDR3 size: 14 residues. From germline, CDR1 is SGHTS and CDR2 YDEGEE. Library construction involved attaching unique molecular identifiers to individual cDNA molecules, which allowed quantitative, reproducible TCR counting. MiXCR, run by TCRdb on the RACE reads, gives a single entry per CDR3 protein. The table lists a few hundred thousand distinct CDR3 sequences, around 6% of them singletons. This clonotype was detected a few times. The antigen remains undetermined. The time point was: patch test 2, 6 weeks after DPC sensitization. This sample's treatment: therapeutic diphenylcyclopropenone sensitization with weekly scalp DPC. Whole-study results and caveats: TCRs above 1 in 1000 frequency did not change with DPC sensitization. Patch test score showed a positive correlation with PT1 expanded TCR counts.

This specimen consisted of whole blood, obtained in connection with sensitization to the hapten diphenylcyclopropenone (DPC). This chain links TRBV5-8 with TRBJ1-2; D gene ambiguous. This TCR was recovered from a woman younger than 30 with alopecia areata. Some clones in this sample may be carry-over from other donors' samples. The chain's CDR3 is CASSLFRRNYGYTF. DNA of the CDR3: TGTGCCAGCAGCTTGTTTAGACGGAACTATGGCTACACCTTC.